Here is one T cell receptor beta chain with its context. Its antigen is as yet unknown. This CDR3 contains 13 residues. Per germline, CDR1 SGHNT and CDR2 YYREEE (reference sequence). Deletions cut 1 base from V and 6 bases from J, with 8 bases between. The data stem from a study of OX40 agonist ivuxolimab in advanced cancers. Findings and limits, study-wide: It was not determined which antigens were specifically recognized by the peripheral T cells that had undergone clonal expansion.

Measured with immunoSEQ multiplex PCR; TCRdb has only the in-frame clones, and not every one. The table records 20,000 or so clones, just over 85% of them present only once. The rearrangement joins TRBV5-4 to TRBJ2-1; D is undetermined. This specimen was CD4+ or CD8+ T cells sorted from blood, taken in a trial of the OX40 agonist ivuxolimab. This sequence was found in an adult with an advanced solid tumor such as melanoma, head and neck, liver or kidney cancer. The CDR3 is CASSLISSNEQFF. The CDR3 DNA reads TGTGCCAGCAGCTTGATCTCTAGCAATGAGCAGTTCTTC.